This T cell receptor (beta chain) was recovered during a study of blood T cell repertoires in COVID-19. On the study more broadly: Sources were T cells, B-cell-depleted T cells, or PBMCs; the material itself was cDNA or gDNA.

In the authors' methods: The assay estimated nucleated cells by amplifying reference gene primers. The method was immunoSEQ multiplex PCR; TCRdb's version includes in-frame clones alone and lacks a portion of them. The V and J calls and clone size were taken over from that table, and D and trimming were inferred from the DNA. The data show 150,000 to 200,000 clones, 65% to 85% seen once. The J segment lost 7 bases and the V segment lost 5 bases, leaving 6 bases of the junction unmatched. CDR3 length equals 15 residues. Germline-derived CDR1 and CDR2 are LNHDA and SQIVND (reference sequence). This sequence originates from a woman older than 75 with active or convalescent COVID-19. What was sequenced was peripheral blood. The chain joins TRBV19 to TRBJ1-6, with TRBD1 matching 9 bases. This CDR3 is CASSPQGARNSPLHF. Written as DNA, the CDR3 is TGTGCCAGTAGTCCACAGGGGGCGAGGAATTCACCCCTCCACTTT.